The rows below give T cell receptor beta chains drawn from one sample of a study of Graves' ophthalmopathy and Graves' hyperthyroidism. TCRdb fed the multiplex PCR reads into MiXCR, producing one record per CDR3 protein. The sample has 400,000 to 450,000 distinct CDR3 sequences; around 20% are singletons. Material: peripheral blood. The receptors come from a woman aged 18-30 years with stable Graves' hyperthyroidism. Both conserved end residues are part of each CDR3. A D gene is named only where the DNA matches it firmly. A row's size may be missing; if present it is once, few, many or a size class.

d_call j_call clone_size v_call cdr3_nt cdr3_aa
- TRBJ2-7 many TRBV20-1 TGCAGTGCTGGCATTTACGAGCAGTACTTC CSAGIYEQYF
TRBD1 TRBJ1-5 many TRBV30 TGTGCCTGGAGTCCACAGGGGGCGGGTCAGCCCCAGCATTTT CAWSPQGAGQPQHF
TRBD2 TRBJ2-5 - TRBV7-3 TGTGCCAGCAGCTCCGTGGCGGGAGAGGTGGAGACCCAGTACTTC CASSSVAGEVETQYF
- TRBJ1-3 few TRBV6-1 TGTGCCAGCAGAGAGAGCTCTGGAAACACCATATATTTT CASRESSGNTIYF
- TRBJ2-3 few TRBV2 TGTGCCAGCAGGGGAGCCCCTGACTGGACGCAGTATTTT CASRGAPDWTQYF
- TRBJ2-5 many TRBV28 TGTGCCAGCAGAAGACTAGTAGGGGAAGAGACCCAGTACTTC CASRRLVGEETQYF
- TRBJ1-5 many TRBV2 TGTGCCAGCAGTGAAGGGGCACCCAATCAGCCCCAGCATTTT CASSEGAPNQPQHF
TRBD1 TRBJ1-2 - TRBV20-1 TGCAGTGCCAGGACAGGGCCCTATGGCTACACCTTC CSARTGPYGYTF
- TRBJ2-6 - TRBV11-2 TGTGCCAGCAGCTTAGATTTTTTAGGGGACTTTTCCTCTGGGGCCAACGTCCTGACTTTC CASSLDFLGDFSSGANVLTF
- TRBJ2-7 - TRBV3-1 TGTGCCAGCAGCCAAGATGGGCGGGCATCCCACGAGCAGTACTTC CASSQDGRASHEQYF
- TRBJ2-5 many TRBV29-1 TGCAGCGTTGAAGAGAGGAACCAAGAGACCCAGTACTTC CSVEERNQETQYF
- TRBJ2-4 many TRBV12-3/TRBV12-4 TGTGCCAGCAGTCGGAGCGAGGGTACTAGGGTCAAAAACATTAAGTACTTC CASSRSEGTRVKNIKYF
TRBD1 TRBJ2-4 - TRBV24-1 TGTGCCACCAGTGACTTTAAAGGGACAGTCCAAAACATTAAGTACTTC CATSDFKGTVQNIKYF
- TRBJ1-2 - TRBV6-1 TGTGCCAGCGCAGTGGCTTCAAACTATGGCTACACCTTC CASAVASNYGYTF
TRBD1 TRBJ1-2 many TRBV13 TGTGCCAGCAGCTTCAGGGGGCGAGGCTATGGCTACACCTTC CASSFRGRGYGYTF
- TRBJ1-1 - TRBV30 TGTGCCTGGAGCGATGTTCGGGGGATCACTGAAGCTTTCTTT CAWSDVRGITEAFF
TRBD1 TRBJ1-2 many TRBV27 TGTGCCAGCAGTTTCACCGGACAGGGTGGTGGCTACACCTTC CASSFTGQGGGYTF
- TRBJ1-1 many TRBV12-3/TRBV12-4 TGTGCCAGCACCCTGGGGGGTACTGAAGCTTTCTTT CASTLGGTEAFF
- TRBJ2-2 many TRBV6-1 TGTGCCAGCAGTGAATGGTCCCCTGGGGACACCGGGGAGCTGTTTTTT CASSEWSPGDTGELFF
- TRBJ1-6 many TRBV2 TGTGCCAGCAGTGAAGCGGGGGTAACAGGGCCCAATTCACCCCTCCACTTT CASSEAGVTGPNSPLHF
- TRBJ1-1 - TRBV30 TGTGCCTGGAGTTTAGGCCCGAGGCCACCCGAAGCTTTCTTT CAWSLGPRPPEAFF
TRBD1 TRBJ1-5 many TRBV10-3 TGTGCCATCAGTGAGGACAGGGGCAATCAGCCCCAGCATTTT CAISEDRGNQPQHF
TRBD1 TRBJ1-1 many TRBV11-1 TGTGCCAGCAGCTCCCGGACAGGGAGGGGGACTGAGGCTTTCTTT CASSSRTGRGTEAFF
TRBD1 TRBJ1-2 many TRBV15 TGTGCCACCAGCAAGTACAAGGGGGCCGGTGGCTACACCTTC CATSKYKGAGGYTF
- TRBJ1-2 many TRBV10-3 TGTGCCACCAGTAGGGACGAGGACTATGACTACACCTTC CATSRDEDYDYTF
- TRBJ1-5 many TRBV15 TGTGCCACCAAAGCTAGGAGAAATCAGCCCCAGCATTTT CATKARRNQPQHF